This record concerns one T cell receptor beta chain sequence. Its antigen is currently not known. At one of its ends the junction is not consistent with the germline gene, which may arise from a read error. In the prospective study, participants were roughly 18 to 89 years old, resided in about 25 geographic areas of the United States, and were enrolled through a virtual design. To assign participants to cohorts, the prospective study relied on clinical history that participants themselves reported in a screening survey and a study questionnaire. In the prospective study, whole blood, serum and a nasopharyngeal or oropharyngeal swab were collected from each participant by mobile phlebotomists. Prospective study participants could optionally give additional blood draws and questionnaires over an approximately 2-month period. Before DNA extraction, blood samples from the prospective study were shipped at room temperature or frozen.

This sample was taken from a study of blood T cell repertoires in COVID-19 (dated by TCRdb to between 2020 and 2021). About the study as a whole: Samples covering the acute and convalescent phases of COVID-19 were provided by collaborators in the United States, Italy and Spain. The material from the prospective study consisted of cDNA or gDNA derived from T cells, B-cell-depleted T cells, or PBMCs. Subjects who had been exposed to COVID-19, were actively infected with it, or had recovered from it provided the deeply sampled blood TCRbeta repertoires that made up the dataset. The repertoires were made available in a free public database intended to serve as a resource for research on the immune response to SARS-CoV-2. Samples were obtained from the ongoing ImmuneRACE study (first 160 participants) and from some 1,200 subjects provided by 6 global collaborators. The sample metadata nearly always contained a de-identified subject ID, COVID-19 status, age in years and sex. Where available, HLA class I and class II types were taken from metadata supplied by the sample provider and were not determined by assay-based typing. Results the study describes overall, beyond this receptor: The amount of clinical and demographic metadata varied by source and participant and was provided uncurated.

The CDR3 numbers 16 residues from cysteine through phenylalanine. Kept here is only the CDR3 DNA, which spans 48 bases and is read in frame from base 1. From the germline V gene (reference sequence), CDR1 is LNHDA and CDR2 is SQIVND. TCRbeta CDR3 regions were amplified from genomic DNA by means of the immunoSEQ Assay, a bias-controlled multiplex PCR. From the authors' description of their analysis: Within the assay, amplification of reference gene primers was used to estimate how many nucleated cells each sample contained. Sequence reads were collapsed and filtered to measure the absolute abundance of every unique TCRbeta CDR3 rearrangement. For each sample, productive Simpson clonality was calculated as the square root of Simpson's diversity index over productive rearrangements. Sourced from immuneACCESS, this table was stored by TCRdb with only in-frame sequences that have V and J called. A share of the clones is absent; for the studies checked, an unresolved V gene accounts for under half, and the remainder has no known explanation. The DNA gave D and trimming, while V, J and clone size come from that table. The sample profile shows about 200,000 clones; 89% of them were found once. Almost 4% of the sample goes to the ten largest clones.

The sequenced sample consisted of PBMCs or T cells enriched from blood (not recorded which). The chain uses TRBV19 and TRBJ1-2; D gene: possibly TRBD1, on 6 matching bases. The sequence was collected from a woman in her 30s with acute COVID-19. The nucleotide sequence is given as TGTGCCAGTAGCATAGCCGGGACAAATCTTAACTATGGCTACACCTTC. It encodes CASSIAGTNLNYGYTF.